This is a list of T cell receptor beta chains from one sample in a study of T cell responses to AZD1222 COVID-19 vaccine. Only in-frame clones appear in the TCRdb table, and some are missing; sequencing was by immunoSEQ multiplex PCR. This sample has approximately 120,000 clones, with approximately 88% found just once. The input for sequencing was peripheral blood, taken on day 0 of AZD1222 vaccination. Source of these receptors: an adult in good health. The CDR3 runs from the conserved cysteine through the conserved F or W. D genes are given only for firm matches. Clone size is not always given. Where it is, it says once, few, many or a class for expanded clones.

TRBJ2-5,TRBV9,-,-,CASSVRVGPRETQYF,TGTGCCAGCAGCGTCCGAGTCGGGCCAAGAGAGACCCAGTACTTC
TRBJ2-5,TRBV3-1/TRBV3-2,-,-,CASSQDWGTQYF,TGTGCCAGCAGCCAAGATTGGGGGACCCAGTACTTC
TRBJ2-1,TRBV29-1,TRBD2,-,CSAAQLAGVQFF,TGCAGCGCCGCTCAACTAGCGGGAGTGCAGTTCTTC
TRBJ2-2,TRBV7-9,TRBD2,once,CASSYRTGLAGAGELFF,TGTGCCAGCAGCTACAGGACCGGACTAGCGGGGGCCGGGGAGCTGTTTTTT
TRBJ1-2,TRBV5-1,-,-,CASSLGALSGYTF,TGCGCCAGCAGCTTGGGAGCCCTAAGTGGCTACACCTTC
TRBJ1-5,TRBV10-3,-,-,CAIGSSDSLKQPQHF,TGTGCCATCGGATCATCAGACAGCCTAAAACAGCCCCAGCATTTT
TRBJ1-2,TRBV10-3,-,-,CAINEGGVDGYTF,TGTGCCATCAACGAGGGGGGGGTGGATGGCTACACCTTC
TRBJ1-1,TRBV5-1,TRBD1,-,CASSSQTGDTEAFF,TGCGCCAGCAGCTCCCAGACAGGGGACACTGAAGCTTTCTTT
TRBJ2-1,TRBV7-2,-,large,CASSSGTSSYNEQFF,TGTGCCAGCAGCTCCGGAACAAGCTCCTACAATGAGCAGTTCTTC
TRBJ1-2,TRBV5-1,-,-,CASSPDRRYGYTF,TGCGCCAGCAGCCCGGACCGGAGGTATGGCTACACCTTC
TRBJ2-5,TRBV30,-,once,CAWSVPETQYF,TGTGCCTGGAGTGTCCCAGAGACCCAGTACTTC
TRBJ2-1,TRBV27,TRBD2,-,CASSAGLVVREQFF,TGTGCCAGCAGTGCCGGACTAGTGGTCCGTGAGCAGTTCTTC
TRBJ2-6,TRBV19,-,once,CASSFLSSGANVLTF,TGTGCCAGTAGCTTTCTAAGCTCTGGGGCCAACGTCCTGACTTTC
TRBJ1-4,TRBV4-1,-,-,CASSQGYGGGASGEKLFF,TGCGCCAGCAGCCAAGGCTACGGGGGGGGCGCGTCAGGTGAAAAACTGTTTTTT
TRBJ2-5,TRBV29-1,TRBD1,-,CSVQGAKETQYF,TGCAGCGTGCAGGGGGCCAAAGAGACCCAGTACTTC
TRBJ1-6,TRBV15,TRBD1,-,CATSPGTVSPLHF,TGTGCCACCAGCCCCGGGACAGTTTCACCCCTCCACTTT
TRBJ1-4,TRBV14,-,once,CASSQEGVRGEKLFF,TGTGCCAGCAGCCAAGAAGGGGTCCGTGGGGAAAAACTGTTTTTT
TRBJ2-3,TRBV11-2,-,-,CASSTRRSTDTQYF,TGTGCCAGCAGCACCCGGAGGAGCACAGATACGCAGTATTTT
TRBJ2-1,TRBV27,TRBD1,once,CASKTGTGIYNEQFF,TGTGCCAGCAAGACCGGGACAGGGATTTACAATGAGCAGTTCTTC
TRBJ2-2,TRBV7-3,-,-,CASSLMTRNTGELFF,TGTGCCAGCAGCTTAATGACAAGGAACACCGGGGAGCTGTTTTTT
TRBJ2-4,TRBV2,-,-,CASSYPRDGRNIQYF,TGTGCCAGCAGTTACCCCCGGGACGGTAGAAACATTCAGTACTTC
TRBJ2-1,TRBV6-2/TRBV6-3,TRBD2,once,CASSYSGGAPYNEQFF,TGTGCCAGCAGTTACTCCGGGGGGGCCCCCTACAATGAGCAGTTCTTC
TRBJ1-5,TRBV2,TRBD1,-,CASRHPGQWGDQPQHF,TGTGCCAGCAGACATCCGGGACAGTGGGGGGATCAGCCCCAGCATTTT
TRBJ2-7,TRBV27,TRBD1,-,CASSFSGTGATRYEQYF,TGTGCCAGCAGTTTCTCCGGGACAGGGGCGACTCGGTACGAGCAGTACTTC
TRBJ1-1,TRBV6-2/TRBV6-3,TRBD1,-,CASSSRQGLKAEAFF,TGTGCCAGCAGTTCCCGACAGGGGCTTAAGGCTGAAGCTTTCTTT
TRBJ1-5,TRBV24-1,TRBD1,-,CATSDATGTGILPQHF,TGTGCCACCAGTGACGCGACCGGGACAGGTATCCTGCCCCAGCATTTT
TRBJ2-2,TRBV5-1,TRBD1,-,CASSLEGTARGELFF,TGCGCCAGCAGCTTGGAAGGGACAGCGAGGGGGGAGCTGTTTTTT
TRBJ1-4,TRBV6-5,-,-,CASGRGEKLFF,TGTGCCAGCGGGAGGGGTGAAAAACTGTTTTTT
TRBJ1-3,TRBV7-2,TRBD1,once,CASSFTGTGGNTIYF,TGTGCCAGCAGCTTTACGGGGACAGGGGGTAACACCATATATTTT
TRBJ1-1,TRBV6-5,TRBD1,-,CASSRDRGTEAFF,TGTGCCAGCAGCCGGGACAGGGGTACTGAAGCTTTCTTT
TRBJ1-2,TRBV30,-,-,CAWIRGGDYTF,TGTGCCTGGATTCGGGGTGGCGACTACACCTTC
TRBJ2-7,TRBV7-9,-,-,CASSLGQGYYEQYF,TGTGCCAGCAGCTTAGGGCAGGGCTACTACGAGCAGTACTTC
TRBJ2-7,TRBV6-5,TRBD2,once,CASSPGTRSYEQYF,TGTGCCAGCAGTCCCGGGACTAGATCCTACGAGCAGTACTTC
TRBJ1-6,TRBV7-9,TRBD1,-,CASSLPIRQGFNSPLHF,TGTGCCAGCAGCCTTCCAATTAGACAGGGCTTCAATTCACCCCTCCACTTT
TRBJ1-5,TRBV7-2,-,-,CASSQQGDQPQHF,TGTGCCAGCAGCCAACAGGGTGATCAGCCCCAGCATTTT
TRBJ1-1,TRBV28,-,-,CASRNPADTEAFF,TGTGCCAGCAGGAACCCCGCTGACACTGAAGCTTTCTTT
TRBJ1-6,TRBV6-6,-,once,CASSYSPNSPLHF,TGTGCCAGCAGTTACTCCCCTAATTCACCCCTCCACTTT
TRBJ1-5,TRBV7-2,-,-,CASSLREGLGQPQHF,TGTGCCAGCAGCTTACGAGAAGGGCTGGGTCAGCCCCAGCATTTT
TRBJ1-6,TRBV21-1,-,once,CASSKDVVGCVTGWVRPPLHF,TGTGCCAGCAGCAAAGATGTCGTGGGGTGTGTGACAGGGTGGGTCCGGCCACCCCTCCACTTT
TRBJ1-4,TRBV5-4,-,-,CASSLDSAGSIQKLFF,TGTGCCAGCAGCTTGGATTCGGCAGGGAGTATTCAAAAACTGTTTTTT
TRBJ1-5,TRBV6-2/TRBV6-3,TRBD1,once,CASSLPTGGQPQHF,TGTGCCAGCAGTTTACCGACAGGGGGTCAGCCCCAGCATTTT
TRBJ1-1,TRBV28,-,-,CASRLGTENTEAFF,TGTGCCAGCAGATTAGGGACGGAGAACACTGAAGCTTTCTTT
TRBJ1-1,TRBV6-5,-,-,CASRLDPLTFF,TGTGCCAGCAGGTTGGATCCTTTAACTTTCTTT
TRBJ2-5,TRBV4-3,-,-,CASSQVRNSETQYF,TGCGCCAGCAGCCAAGTTAGAAACTCGGAGACCCAGTACTTC
TRBJ1-1,TRBV12-3/TRBV12-4,-,-,CASSLKRNTEAFF,TGTGCCAGCAGTTTAAAGCGGAACACTGAAGCTTTCTTT
TRBJ2-3,TRBV6-2/TRBV6-3,-,-,CASSPPPRPQYF,TGTGCCAGCAGCCCCCCACCAAGACCGCAGTATTTT
TRBJ1-6,TRBV6-5,-,-,CATSSMSSYNSPLHF,TGTGCCACCTCCTCCATGAGCTCCTATAATTCACCCCTCCACTTT
TRBJ2-1,TRBV19,-,-,CASTDLGHKAYNEQFF,TGTGCCAGTACCGACCTCGGACATAAGGCCTACAATGAGCAGTTCTTC
TRBJ2-1,TRBV5-1,TRBD1,-,CASSGRQGGTYNEQFF,TGCGCCAGCAGCGGGAGACAGGGGGGTACCTACAATGAGCAGTTCTTC
TRBJ1-2,TRBV6-1,TRBD1,-,CASSETGVSYGYTF,TGTGCCAGCAGTGAAACAGGGGTTTCTTATGGCTACACCTTC
TRBJ2-3,TRBV4-1,TRBD2,-,CASSQKTGGITDTQYF,TGCGCCAGCAGCCAAAAAACGGGGGGTATCACAGATACGCAGTATTTT
TRBJ2-3,TRBV4-2,-,-,CASSKGQLQKDTQYF,TGTGCCAGCAGCAAAGGACAGCTCCAGAAAGATACGCAGTATTTT
TRBJ2-6,TRBV7-3,-,once,CASSLTDAGANVLTF,TGTGCCAGCAGCTTAACAGATGCTGGGGCCAACGTCCTGACTTTC